The 9 T cell receptor beta chains reported below all come from one sample, sequenced in a study of regulatory T cells in long-lasting Graves disease. Documented time point: persistent/refractory GD, antithyroid drugs over 5 years with positive TRAb. PBMC RNA served as the TCR library source. Arm-PCR of CDR3 regions and iRepertoire HTBI primers were the basis on which TCR beta libraries were built. Via MiXCR, TCRdb re-called the multiplex PCR reads, giving one row per CDR3 protein. The sample contains 300,000 to 400,000 distinct CDR3 sequences, about 20% of which appear only once. This specimen consisted of peripheral blood mononuclear cells (PBMCs), obtained when the disease was refractory, from a patient treated with antithyroid drugs. These receptors all come from a female donor with Graves disease.

This clonotype was recorded many times. V gene TRBV6-2 or TRBV6-3 combines with J gene TRBJ2-7; D unresolved. The germline V gene encodes CDR1 MNHEY and CDR2 SVGEGT. V lost 0 bases, J lost 0 bases, and 3 bases lay in between. The CDR3 consists of 13 residues. The CDR3 reads CASSYSSSYEQYF. The CDR3 DNA is TGTGCCAGCAGTTACTCTAGCTCCTACGAGCAGTACTTC.

This clonotype was recorded many times. The rearrangement uses TRBV12-3 or TRBV12-4 and TRBJ2-5; TRBD1 aligns across 8 bases. The CDR3 is 15 amino acids. After removal of 6 bases from V and 5 bases from J, the junction contained 11 bases not matched to a gene. The CDR3: CASSLGQAGLETQYF. CDR3 sequence (DNA): TGTGCCAGCAGCCTGGGACAGGCGGGCTTGGAGACCCAGTACTTC.

A few counts support this clonotype. The chain has TRBV19 and TRBJ2-7; weak D call: TRBD2 (5 bases). CDR3 length: 14 residues. Germline CDR1 is LNHDA and CDR2 is SQIVND (reference sequence). V gave up 7 bases and J gave up 1 base, with 14 bases separating them. CDR3 loop: CASTERKGSYEQYF. Here the CDR3 DNA reads TGTGCCAGTACCGAGCGGAAGGGATCCTACGAGCAGTACTTC.

Many counts were recorded for this clonotype. This sequence joins TRBV20-1 and TRBJ1-4; D is undetermined. The CDR3 has 14 residues. Trimming left V 1 base short and J 7 bases short, with 13 bases between. Germline values: CDR1 DFQATT, CDR2 SNEGSKA (reference sequence). The CDR3 loop is CSARVVLSGEKLFF. CDR3 DNA sequence: TGCAGTGCTAGAGTCGTCTTGAGCGGTGAAAAACTGTTTTTT.

On this clonotype: The junction differs from germline at one of its ends, possibly a read error. The chain combines TRBV15 with TRBJ2-7; D is ambiguous. This CDR3 contains 14 residues. The germline CDR1 and CDR2 sequences are LNHNV and YYDKDF (reference sequence). The CDR3 spells CASSVGQEALEQYF. CDR3 sequence (DNA): TGTGCCAGCAGCGTAGGGCAGGAAGCTTTGGAGCAGTACTTC. Drawing the rest from reference TRBV15 and TRBJ2-7, the complete variable domain is DAMVIQNPRYQVTQFGKPVTLSCSQTLNHNVMYWYQQKSSQAPKLLFHYYDKDFNNEADTPDNFQSRRPNTSFCFLDIRSPGLGDTAMYLCASSVGQEALEQYFGPGTRLTVT.

This clonotype was observed at least ten times. The chain carries TRBV5-5 and TRBJ1-1, with D maybe TRBD1 (5 bases). The CDR3 loop spans 14 amino acids. Between the trimmed V and J ends, which lost 6 bases and 1 base, there was a span of 13 bases. Germline V gene sequence: CDR1 SGHKS, CDR2 YYEKEE (reference sequence). CDR3 coding DNA: TGTGCCAGCACCCGGAGGGGAGGGAACACTGAAGCTTTCTTT. Protein product: CASTRRGGNTEAFF.

This clonotype was detected a few times. The chain employs TRBV9 and TRBJ2-7, with 7 nucleotides matching TRBD2. CDR3 length: 14 amino acids. Germline values: CDR1 SGDLS, CDR2 YYNGEE. The V and J ends lost 0 bases and 7 bases, in that order; junction bases with no gene match: 7. In nucleotides, the CDR3 is TGTGCCAGCAGCGTAGGTGTCGGGGGAGGGGAGCAGTACTTC. Its protein is CASSVGVGGGEQYF. The variable domain in full, with the rest retrieved from reference TRBV9 and TRBJ2-7, is DSGVTQTPKHLITATGQRVTLRCSPRSGDLSVYWYQQSLDQGLQFLIQYYNGEERAKGNILERFSAQQFPDLHSELNLSSLELGDSALYFCASSVGVGGGEQYFGPGTRLTVT.

There are many counts of this clonotype. The chain uses TRBV11-2 and TRBJ2-5; D unresolved. The length of the CDR3 is 13 residues. Trimming took off 5 bases at V and 2 bases at J, with 9 bases between the two ends. The germline CDR1 and CDR2 sequences are SGHAT and FQNNGV. CDR3: CASSPSLQETQYF. The CDR3 nucleotides are TGTGCCAGCAGCCCGTCCTTACAAGAGACCCAGTACTTC.

The sample holds many counts of this clonotype. V is TRBV28 and J is TRBJ2-7; D may correspond to TRBD1 or TRBD2 (5 bases each). This CDR3 contains 15 residues. Germline assignment: CDR1 MDHEN and CDR2 SYDVKM. V lost 5 bases to trimming and J lost 2 bases, with 16 bases between them. CDR3 coding DNA: TGTGCCAGCAGTCCCCAAGGGCAGGGACCCTACGAGCAGTACTTC. Translation: CASSPQGQGPYEQYF. The complete variable domain, with remaining parts taken from reference TRBV28 and TRBJ2-7, reads DVKVTQSSRYLVKRTGEKVFLECVQDMDHENMFWYRQDPGLGLRLIYFSYDVKMKEKGDIPEGYSVSREKKERFSLILESASTNQTSMYLCASSPQGQGPYEQYFGPGTRLTVT.